This T cell receptor (beta chain) is from a study of blood T cell repertoires in COVID-19. The CDR3 consists of 15 residues. V lost 8 bases, J lost 1 base, and 15 bases lay in between. CDR1 is LNHDA, CDR2 SQIVND, per germline (reference sequence). Profiled with immunoSEQ multiplex PCR; TCRdb holds only in-frame clones, not every one. The sample lists 130,000 or so clones, over 75% occurring once. The chain joins TRBV19 to TRBJ2-4; weak D call: TRBD1 (6 bases). The sample consisted of peripheral blood. This TCR was sampled from a man in his forties or fifties with acute or convalescent COVID-19. The CDR3 DNA follows: TGTGCCAGTCTCCGGGACCAGGGGGCCAAAAACATTCAGTACTTC. Encoded protein: CASLRDQGAKNIQYF. The full variable domain, with the rest looked up from reference TRBV19 and TRBJ2-4, is DGGITQSPKYLFRKEGQNVTLSCEQNLNHDAMYWYRQDPGQGLRLIYYSQIVNDFQKGDIAEGYSVSREKKESFPLTVTSAQKNPTAFYLCASLRDQGAKNIQYFGAGTRLSVL.